These 11 T cell receptor beta chains were sequenced from one sample in a study of blood T cells in healthy people across ages. Primers used in a second PCR of about 6 to 12 cycles were a sample-barcoded 5' primer and a J-beta primer mix. TCRdb passed the 5' RACE reads through MiXCR, listing each CDR3 protein once. In the table there are about 1.5 million distinct CDR3 sequences, approximately 40% of which are singletons. The sequenced material came from blood. These receptor sequences come from a woman aged 18-29 years in good health.

The chain is built from TRBV13 and TRBJ2-1; the D gene is possibly TRBD1 (5 bases). Germline V gives CDR1 PRHDT, CDR2 FYEKMQ (reference sequence). This CDR3 contains 13 residues. Between the trimmed V and J ends, which lost 5 bases and 5 bases, there was a span of 10 bases. The CDR3, as DNA: TGTGCCAGCAGCCCCAGGGAAAACAATGAGCAGTTCTTC. It yields the protein CASSPRENNEQFF.

As concerns this clonotype: Mismatch with germline at one junction end may stem from a read error. CDR3 residues: CAGSLNRGVEAFF. CDR3 coding DNA: TGTGCCGGCAGCTTAAACAGGGGCGTCGAAGCTTTCTTT. V usage is TRBV7-9 and J usage is TRBJ1-1; 7 bases agree with TRBD1. Looked up from germline, CDR1 is SEHNR and CDR2 is FQNEAQ (reference sequence). The CDR3 consists of 13 residues.

This chain joins TRBV7-3 and TRBJ2-5; D call uncertain. CDR3 length: 14 amino acids. Trimming removed 1 base at V and 2 bases at J, with 8 bases between. Germline loops: CDR1 SGHTA, CDR2 FQGTGA. The DNA of the CDR3 is TGTGCCAGCAGCTTAAATTGGGCTCAAGAGACCCAGTACTTC. It yields the protein CASSLNWAQETQYF. The whole variable domain, remainder taken from reference TRBV7-3 and TRBJ2-5, is GAGVSQTPSNKVTEKGKYVELRCDPISGHTALYWYRQSLGQGPEFLIYFQGTGAADDSGLPNDRFFAVRPEGSVSTLKIQRTERGDSAVYLCASSLNWAQETQYFGPGTRLLVL.

This clonotype was seen only a few times. J is TRBJ2-7 and V is TRBV12-3 or TRBV12-4; a weak D match, TRBD1 (6 bases). This CDR3 has 15 residues. V was shortened by 6 bases and J by 4 bases, with 19 bases between the two germline ends. CDR3 nucleotide sequence: TGTGCCAGCAGCCGACAGACCGGGACAACTTACGAGCAGTACTTC. Encoded protein: CASSRQTGTTYEQYF.

This clonotype appeared a few times. The rearrangement joins TRBV6-1 to TRBJ2-6; D is possibly TRBD1 (5 bases). Deletions cut 3 bases from V and 5 bases from J, with 11 bases between. This CDR3 region has 15 residues. Germline-derived CDR1 and CDR2 are MNHNS and SASEGT. The CDR3 region is CASSDLKGRANVLTF. CDR3 DNA sequence: TGTGCCAGCAGTGATCTAAAGGGGCGGGCCAACGTCCTGACTTTC.

The rearrangement uses TRBV6-6 and TRBJ1-5, with D perhaps matching TRBD1 (6 bases). The CDR3 loop spans 16 amino acids. CDR1 and CDR2 from the germline V gene are MNHNY and SVGAGI (reference sequence). The V gene lost 6 bases and the J gene lost 2 bases, with 17 bases spanning the gap. The CDR3 DNA follows: TGTGCCAGCAGAATGGGGGGGCCGGGAGGCAATCAGCCCCAGCATTTT. This translates into CASRMGGPGGNQPQHF.

J is TRBJ2-7 and V is TRBV11-2; TRBD1 aligns across 8 bases. The CDR3 covers 17 residues. CDR1 and CDR2 (germline): SGHAT, FQNNGV. After removal of 4 bases from V and 4 bases from J, the junction contained 15 bases not matched to a gene. The CDR3 nucleotides read TGTGCCAGCAGCTCCGAGGGTAGCAGGGGGCCTCTTTACGAGCAGTACTTC. Translated: CASSSEGSRGPLYEQYF. Drawing the rest from reference TRBV11-2 and TRBJ2-7, the complete variable domain is EAGVAQSPRYKIIEKRQSVAFWCNPISGHATLYWYQQILGQGPKLLIQFQNNGVVDDSQLPKDRFSAERLKGVDSTLKIQPAKLEDSAVYLCASSSEGSRGPLYEQYFGPGTRLTVT.

This sequence joins TRBV7-7 and TRBJ2-5; D is perhaps TRBD1 (5 bases). The DNA end favors TRBJ2-7, so the J call may be wrong. This CDR3 has 15 residues. Per the germline V gene, CDR1 is SSHAT and CDR2 is FNYEAQ (reference sequence). The CDR3 DNA is TGTGCCAGCAGCCTCAACGCCGATGGGGCGCACGAGCAGTACTTC. This encodes CASSLNADGAHEQYF.

This clonotype was counted ten times or more. The chain couples TRBV7-9 to TRBJ1-1; TRBD1 is a possible D gene (5 bases). Trimming removed 1 base at V and 1 base at J, with 7 bases between. CDR3 size: 14 residues. Germline loops: CDR1 SEHNR, CDR2 FQNEAQ (reference sequence). The CDR3 DNA is TGTGCCAGCAGCTTAGTAGGGGCGAACACTGAAGCTTTCTTT. This gives the protein CASSLVGANTEAFF.

The V call is TRBV7-2, the J call TRBJ2-1, with D unresolved. The ends were cut back, 5 bases at V and 5 bases at J, with 10 bases in the middle. Per germline, CDR1 SGHTA and CDR2 FQGNSA. The CDR3 is 13 amino acids. The CDR3 bases are TGTGCCAGCAGCCCCGGCCGGGACAATGAGCAGTTCTTC. Residues: CASSPGRDNEQFF.

The chain combines TRBV27 with TRBJ2-2; TRBD1 aligns across 8 bases. With V trimmed by 8 bases and J by 6 bases, 11 bases remained unmatched. Germline V gene sequence: CDR1 MNHEY, CDR2 SMNVEV (reference sequence). This CDR3 comprises 15 residues. The CDR3 DNA reads TGTGCCAGCGTGGGGGCGACAGGGGTTCCCGGGGAGCTGTTTTTT. Translated, it gives CASVGATGVPGELFF.